This T cell receptor (beta chain) was identified during a study of response to subunit inactivated influenza vaccine. Study-wide points: Seasonal influenza vaccination, on each occasion, was suggested by the authors to recruit few new T cells.

CDR3 length: 15 amino acids. The V gene end was trimmed by 0 bases and the J gene end by 2 bases; junction bases not matched to a gene: 5. The germline gives CDR1 SGDLS, CDR2 YYNGEE. A word on this clonotype: The target antigen is unknown.

TCRdb called the RT-PCR reads again in MiXCR, with one record for every CDR3 protein. Of approximately 530,000 distinct CDR3 sequences listed, approximately 7.7% are singletons. Specimen: PBMCs from blood, collected less than 25 months after vaccination. This clonotype originated in a man in his fifties or sixties who received an inactivated influenza vaccine. The V gene is TRBV9, the J gene TRBJ2-7; 7 nucleotides match TRBD2. The CDR3 protein is CASSVAAGTTYEQYF. CDR3 DNA: TGTGCCAGCAGCGTAGCTGCCGGGACTACCTACGAGCAGTACTTC.